This T cell receptor beta chain stems from a study of T cell responses to AZD1222 COVID-19 vaccine (dated by TCRdb to the early 2020s). General notes on the study: AZD1222 recipients whose second dose came at about 4 weeks and those whose second dose came at about 12 weeks were combined into one group, since spike-specific TCR depth and breadth did not differ between the two schedules. TCR sequencing covered over 230 trial participants: 207 given two doses of AZD1222 and 26 given two doses of MenACWY control vaccine. Trial participants were enrolled by age into 18-55, 56-69 and 70-plus year subgroups, with about 150, 27 and 61 TCR-sequenced participants respectively. The paper's findings and limits, for the study overall: After two AZD1222 doses, spike-specific TCR breadth and depth were significantly higher than at day 0 and than in MenACWY recipients. Participants were mostly white British and included more females than males, and it was suggested by the authors that clonal diversity may have been underestimated. The 56-69-year group was small, and its depth increase did not reach significance, likely because of low power. Because no day 14 peak-response samples were available, repertoires were characterized only after the peak T cell response. Conclusions about previously exposed vaccinees are limited, since just five or six AZD1222 recipients were seropositive for SARS-CoV-2 at baseline. CD4 TCRs associated with the vaccine covered the entire spike protein, and the dominant responses were in regions 160-218 and 743-854. Reportedly, almost half of the unique spike-specific TCRs recognized epitopes lying outside the regions that are mutated in the B.1.351 and B.1.1.7 variants.

The sample's time point label, decoded: baseline before first vaccination. Samples from vaccinated people were obtained from the UK trials COV001 and COV002, which included a single-blind randomized controlled phase 2/3 trial of AZD1222 (ChAdOx1 nCoV-19) in healthy adults. For TCRbeta chain sequencing, PBMC samples were collected from trial participants at day 0 and at day 28 after the second dose. A note on this clone: Its antigen remains undetermined. The input lacks base qualities; no much larger clone sits a single base away. Other DNA sequences in the sample encode the same CDR3.

Taken from the germline V gene, the CDR1 and CDR2 loops are KGHDR and SFDVKD. V and J are truncated by 9 bases and 1 base respectively, leaving an intervening sequence of 8 bases. From the cysteine through the phenylalanine, the CDR3 covers 13 amino acids. The DNA shown is the 39-base CDR3, in frame from base 1. The CDR3 regions of human TCRbeta chains were subjected to immunosequencing. Turning to the authors' computational methods: TCRs in the repertoires were compared against a reference library of SARS-CoV-2-specific TCRs that had been generated with the MIRA antigen-specificity platform. Breadth was defined as the fraction of unique TCRs that were SARS-CoV-2-associated. Depth was defined as the fraction of total T cells that were SARS-CoV-2-associated. Each spike-specific TCR was assigned to its reactive spike region and to a CD4 or CD8 class using the MIRA data. Log10-transformed breadth and depth values were compared by one-way ANOVA with Sidak's multiple comparisons tests. Held by TCRdb, this immuneACCESS table contains in-frame sequences only and omits some clones. Under half of the omission traces to an unresolved V gene where checked; the cause of the rest is unknown. That table is the source of V, J and clone size, and D and trimming were worked out from the DNA. This sample is represented by some 120,000 clones; about 89% of them were singletons. About 29% of the sample comes from the top ten.

This clonotype was obtained from an adult in good health. The starting material was peripheral blood, obtained on day 0 of AZD1222 vaccination. The V and J segments used are TRBV24-1 and TRBJ2-2; the D gene assignment is ambiguous. The CDR3 reads as follows: CATRQGNTGELFF. The DNA sequence is TGTGCCACCCGGCAAGGGAACACCGGGGAGCTGTTTTTT.